These T cell receptor beta chains were read from a single sample in a study of CD8 T cells in ankylosing spondylitis. Using its own MiXCR run on the 5' RACE reads, TCRdb lists one record per CDR3 protein. Of fewer than 250,000 distinct CDR3 sequences in the sample, 8% to 11% are singletons; the top ten hold roughly 23%. The sequencing sample was made of blood, either unsorted or a sorted T cell fraction (not recorded which). The receptors derive from a male donor with ankylosing spondylitis or in good health (not recorded which). Each CDR3 is given with its conserved first and last residue. D genes are given only for firm matches. A row's size may be missing; if present it is once, few, many or a size class.

>TRBD1|few|TRBJ2-3|16|TRBV12-3/TRBV12-4
CASSASGTGVVDTQYF
TGTGCCAGCAGTGCGTCCGGGACAGGGGTGGTTGATACGCAGTATTTT
>TRBD1|many|TRBJ1-5|14|TRBV24-1
CATSADRNNQPQHF
TGTGCCACCAGCGCGGACAGGAACAATCAGCCCCAGCATTTT
>-|many|TRBJ2-7|17|TRBV5-1
CASSLDRDNTISYEQYF
TGCGCCAGCAGCTTGGACCGGGACAACACCATATCCTACGAGCAGTACTTC
>TRBD1|many|TRBJ2-3|17|TRBV10-3
CAIRKSGDRGLGDTQYF
TGTGCCATCAGAAAAAGTGGCGACAGGGGGCTTGGAGATACGCAGTATTTT
>TRBD1|-|TRBJ2-2|16|TRBV5-4
CASRLRDRGLAGELFF
TGTGCCAGCAGGCTCCGGGACAGGGGGCTGGCCGGGGAGCTGTTTTTT
>TRBD1|few|TRBJ2-3|16|TRBV5-1
CASSIGQGKGTDTQYF
TGCGCCAGCAGCATAGGACAGGGGAAGGGCACAGATACGCAGTATTTT
>TRBD2|-|TRBJ2-2|16|TRBV20-1
CSAGLSGGPSTGELFF
TGCAGTGCCGGTCTAAGCGGGGGGCCGTCCACCGGGGAGCTGTTTTTT
>TRBD1|many|TRBJ2-3|16|TRBV5-1
CASSLRDRDWTDTQYF
TGCGCCAGCAGCTTGCGGGACAGGGATTGGACAGATACGCAGTATTTT
>-|few|TRBJ1-4|13|TRBV28
CASYDSTNEKLFF
TGTGCCAGCTACGACAGTACTAATGAAAAACTGTTTTTT
>-|many|TRBJ2-5|14|TRBV11-2
CASTWTASQETQYF
TGTGCCAGCACCTGGACAGCGTCACAAGAGACCCAGTACTTC
>TRBD2|many|TRBJ2-3|13|TRBV10-3
CATKAGGEDTQYF
TGTGCCACCAAGGCCGGGGGGGAAGATACGCAGTATTTT
>-|many|TRBJ2-1|15|TRBV7-4
CASIQTGPPYNEQFF
TGTGCCAGCATCCAAACCGGGCCCCCCTACAATGAGCAGTTCTTC
>TRBD1|many|TRBJ1-6|16|TRBV20-1
CSARVQGVSYNSPLHF
TGCAGTGCTAGAGTACAGGGGGTCTCCTATAATTCACCCCTCCACTTT
>TRBD1|many|TRBJ2-7|15|TRBV7-2
CASSDRGQSSYEQYF
TGTGCCAGCAGCGACCGGGGACAGAGCTCCTACGAGCAGTACTTC
>-|-|TRBJ2-5|15|TRBV7-2
CASSLGFAGQETQYF
TGTGCCAGCAGCTTAGGGTTCGCGGGCCAAGAGACCCAGTACTTC
>-|many|TRBJ2-2|14|TRBV7-2
CASSLNRVTGELFF
TGTGCCAGCAGCTTGAACAGGGTTACCGGGGAGCTGTTTTTT
>-|many|TRBJ2-2|14|TRBV7-7
CASSLAGGGGELFF
TGTGCTAGCAGCTTAGCAGGTGGCGGCGGGGAGCTGTTTTTT
>-|-|TRBJ2-7|14|TRBV3-1
CASSQDALVREQYF
TGTGCCAGCAGCCAAGATGCCCTAGTCCGCGAGCAGTACTTC
>-|many|TRBJ2-3|11|TRBV12-3/TRBV12-4
CASTYGDTQYF
TGTGCCAGCACCTACGGGGATACGCAGTATTTT
>TRBD2|many|TRBJ2-3|13|TRBV20-1
CSALAGVTDTQYF
TGCAGTGCGTTAGCGGGGGTCACAGATACGCAGTATTTT
>-|few|TRBJ1-2|14|TRBV5-5
CASSFAPDDYGYTF
TGTGCCAGCAGCTTTGCCCCGGACGACTATGGCTACACCTTC
>-|-|TRBJ2-4|14|TRBV29-1
CSVAGRGVKNIQYF
TGCAGCGTTGCGGGAAGGGGAGTCAAAAACATTCAGTACTTC
>-|many|TRBJ2-3|16|TRBV5-1
CASSLDGGAGTDTQYF
TGCGCCAGCAGCTTGGATGGGGGTGCGGGCACAGATACGCAGTATTTT
>-|once|TRBJ1-3|15|TRBV3-1
CASSQGRTDRNTIYF
TGTGCCAGCAGCCAAGGAAGGACGGATAGAAACACCATATATTTT
>-|many|TRBJ1-1|14|TRBV7-3
CASSLLGGNAEAFF
TGTGCCAGCAGCTTACTAGGGGGGAACGCTGAAGCTTTCTTT
>TRBD2|many|TRBJ2-7|12|TRBV7-8
CASSHGLGEQYF
TGTGCCAGCAGCCACGGACTAGGCGAGCAGTACTTC
>-|-|TRBJ1-2|14|TRBV24-1
CATRDLRQGDGYTF
TGTGCCACCAGGGACCTTAGGCAGGGCGACGGCTACACCTTC
>-|many|TRBJ2-7|12|TRBV29-1
CSVEDGPYEQYF
TGCAGCGTTGAAGACGGGCCCTACGAGCAGTACTTC
>TRBD1|few|TRBJ2-7|14|TRBV27
CASSFGTGTYEQYF
TGTGCCAGCAGTTTTGGGACAGGGACCTACGAGCAGTACTTC
>-|many|TRBJ2-4|12|TRBV5-1
CASGGELNIQYF
TGCGCCAGCGGTGGGGAGCTGAACATTCAGTACTTC
>-|-|TRBJ1-1|13|TRBV7-2
CAISQRTGTEAFF
TGTGCCATCAGCCAACGGACCGGAACTGAAGCTTTCTTT
>-|many|TRBJ1-5|14|TRBV12-3/TRBV12-4
CASSLAVVNQPQHF
TGTGCCAGCAGTTTAGCAGTAGTCAATCAGCCCCAGCATTTT
>-|many|TRBJ2-3|16|TRBV7-2
CASSLFGPDNTDTQYF
TGTGCCAGCAGCTTATTTGGGCCGGATAACACAGATACGCAGTATTTT
>-|many|TRBJ1-6|13|TRBV15
CATSTNRDSPLHF
TGTGCCACCAGCACTAACAGGGACTCACCCCTCCACTTT
>-|many|TRBJ2-3|12|TRBV9
CASSAKGDTQYF
TGTGCCAGCAGCGCCAAGGGGGATACGCAGTATTTT
>TRBD1|few|TRBJ1-4|15|TRBV29-1
CSVLRVRGQEEKLFF
TGCAGCGTTCTCAGGGTCAGGGGGCAGGAAGAAAAACTGTTTTTT
>-|many|TRBJ1-2|12|TRBV12-3/TRBV12-4
CANLGAYYGYTF
TGTGCCAACCTCGGGGCCTACTATGGCTACACCTTC
>TRBD1|few|TRBJ2-2|14|TRBV29-1
CSALGQGNTGELFF
TGCAGCGCCCTGGGACAGGGGAACACCGGGGAGCTGTTTTTT
>-|-|TRBJ2-3|15|TRBV20-1
CSARIISVGPDTQYF
TGCAGTGCTAGAATTATTTCGGTAGGACCAGATACGCAGTATTTT
>-|many|TRBJ1-1|14|TRBV20-1
CSATPGPVNTEAFF
TGCAGTGCTACCCCGGGACCAGTGAACACTGAAGCTTTCTTT
>-|many|TRBJ1-6|14|TRBV5-1
CASSLIQEDSPLHF
TGCGCCAGCAGCTTGATACAGGAAGATTCACCCCTCCACTTT
>-|few|TRBJ1-1|11|TRBV20-1
CSASFLEGTFF
TGCAGTGCTAGTTTTCTTGAGGGAACTTTCTTT
>TRBD2|many|TRBJ2-6|18|TRBV28
CASSNGGAIVSGANVLTF
TGTGCCAGCAGCAACGGGGGGGCAATCGTCTCTGGGGCCAACGTCCTGACTTTC
>-|many|TRBJ2-2|16|TRBV2
CASTESPTGSTGELFF
TGTGCCAGCACCGAATCACCAACCGGAAGCACCGGGGAGCTGTTTTTT
>TRBD2|many|TRBJ2-5|16|TRBV7-6
CASSHLRGGSRETQYF
TGTGCCAGCAGCCATCTGCGGGGGGGGTCCCGAGAGACCCAGTACTTC
>TRBD2|many|TRBJ2-5|12|TRBV20-1
CSAASGGETQYF
TGCAGTGCCGCTAGCGGAGGGGAGACCCAGTACTTC
>-|few|TRBJ1-2|16|TRBV7-6
CASSLLVEGQYYGYTF
TGTGCCAGCAGCTTATTGGTTGAGGGACAATACTATGGCTACACCTTC
>-|few|TRBJ1-6|14|TRBV5-8
CASSPYAGGAPLHF
TGTGCCAGCAGCCCCTACGCCGGGGGGGCACCCCTCCACTTT
>TRBD2|many|TRBJ2-1|13|TRBV20-1
CSGQRGGYYEQFF
TGCAGTGGGCAGCGGGGGGGATACTATGAGCAGTTCTTC
>-|few|TRBJ1-3|13|TRBV20-1
CSASRDSGNTIYF
TGCAGTGCTAGTAGGGACTCTGGAAACACCATATATTTT